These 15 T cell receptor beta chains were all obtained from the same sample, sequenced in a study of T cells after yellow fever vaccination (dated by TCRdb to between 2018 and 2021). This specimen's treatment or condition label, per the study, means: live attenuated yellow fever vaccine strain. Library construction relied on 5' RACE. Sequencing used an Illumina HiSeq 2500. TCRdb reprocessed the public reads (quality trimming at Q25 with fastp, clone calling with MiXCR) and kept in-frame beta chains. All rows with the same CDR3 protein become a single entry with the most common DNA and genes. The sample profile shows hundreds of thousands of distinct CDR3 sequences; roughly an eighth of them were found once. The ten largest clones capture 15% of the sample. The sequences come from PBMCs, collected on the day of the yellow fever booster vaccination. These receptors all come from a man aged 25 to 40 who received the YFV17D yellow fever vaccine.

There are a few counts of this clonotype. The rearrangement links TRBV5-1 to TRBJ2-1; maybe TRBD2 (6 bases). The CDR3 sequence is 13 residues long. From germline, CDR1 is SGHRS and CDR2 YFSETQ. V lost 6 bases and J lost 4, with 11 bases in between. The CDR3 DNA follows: TGCGCCAGCAATGCGGGACGATACAATGAGCAGTTCTTC. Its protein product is CASNAGRYNEQFF.

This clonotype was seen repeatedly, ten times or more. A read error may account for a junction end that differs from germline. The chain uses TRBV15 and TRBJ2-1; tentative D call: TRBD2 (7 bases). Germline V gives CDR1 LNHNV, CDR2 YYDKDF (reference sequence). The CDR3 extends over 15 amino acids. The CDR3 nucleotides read TGTGCCACCAGCAGAGAACGCGCGGGGGACAATGAACAGTTCTTC. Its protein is CATSRERAGDNEQFF.

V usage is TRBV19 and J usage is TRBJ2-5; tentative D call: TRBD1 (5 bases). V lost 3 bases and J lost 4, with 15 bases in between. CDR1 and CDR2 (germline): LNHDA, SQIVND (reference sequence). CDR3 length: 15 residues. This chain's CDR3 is CASSIQGTLRETQYF. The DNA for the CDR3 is TGTGCCAGTAGTATCCAGGGCACCTTGAGAGAGACCCAGTACTTC.

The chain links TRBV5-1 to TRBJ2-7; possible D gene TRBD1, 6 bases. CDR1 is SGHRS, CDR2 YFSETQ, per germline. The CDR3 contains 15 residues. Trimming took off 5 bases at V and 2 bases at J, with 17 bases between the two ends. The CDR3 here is CASSYRTEAAYEQYF. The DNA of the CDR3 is TGCGCCAGCAGTTATAGGACAGAAGCAGCCTACGAGCAGTACTTC.

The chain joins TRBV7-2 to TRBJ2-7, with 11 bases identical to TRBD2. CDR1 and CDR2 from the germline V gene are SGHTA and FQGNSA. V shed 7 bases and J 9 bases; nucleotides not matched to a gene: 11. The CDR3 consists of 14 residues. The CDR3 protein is CASTYGTSGQGQYF. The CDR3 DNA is TGTGCCAGCACGTACGGGACTAGCGGTCAGGGGCAGTACTTC.

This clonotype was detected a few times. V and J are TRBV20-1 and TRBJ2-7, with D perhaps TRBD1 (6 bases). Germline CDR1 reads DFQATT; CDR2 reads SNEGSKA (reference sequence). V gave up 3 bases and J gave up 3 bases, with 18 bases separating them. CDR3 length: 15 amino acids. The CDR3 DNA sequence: TGCAGTGCTAGGGGGGCCTTGGGGACCGACTACGAGCAGTACTTC. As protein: CSARGALGTDYEQYF.

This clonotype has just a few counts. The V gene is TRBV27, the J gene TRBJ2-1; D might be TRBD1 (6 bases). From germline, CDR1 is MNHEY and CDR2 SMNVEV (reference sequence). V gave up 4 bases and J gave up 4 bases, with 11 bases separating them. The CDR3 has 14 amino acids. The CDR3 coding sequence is TGTGCCAGCAGTTACGGGACACTATACAATGAGCAGTTCTTC. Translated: CASSYGTLYNEQFF.

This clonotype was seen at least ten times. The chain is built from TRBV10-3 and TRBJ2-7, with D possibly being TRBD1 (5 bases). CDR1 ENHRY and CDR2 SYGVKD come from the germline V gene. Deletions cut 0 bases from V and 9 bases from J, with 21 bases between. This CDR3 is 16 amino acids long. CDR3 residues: CAISESGLQALTPQYF. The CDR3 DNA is TGTGCCATCAGTGAGTCGGGTTTACAGGCCTTAACACCGCAGTACTTC.

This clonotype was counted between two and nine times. CDR3 nucleotides: TGTGCCAGCAGTTACTCACCCCGGGCGGGAGCTAACGAGCAGTACTTC. This encodes CASSYSPRAGANEQYF. This chain connects TRBV6-2 or TRBV6-3 to TRBJ2-7, with 7 positions matching TRBD2. The CDR3 has 16 residues. J was trimmed by 5 bases and V by 0 bases; bases with no gene match: 10. Germline CDR1 reads MNHEY; CDR2 reads SVGEGT.

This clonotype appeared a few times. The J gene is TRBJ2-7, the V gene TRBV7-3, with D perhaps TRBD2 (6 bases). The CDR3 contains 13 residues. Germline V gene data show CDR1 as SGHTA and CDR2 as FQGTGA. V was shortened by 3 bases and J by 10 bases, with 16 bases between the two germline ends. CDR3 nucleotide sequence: TGTGCCAGCAGCTTTAGAGGCGGGGAGTCCCAGTACTTC. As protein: CASSFRGGESQYF.

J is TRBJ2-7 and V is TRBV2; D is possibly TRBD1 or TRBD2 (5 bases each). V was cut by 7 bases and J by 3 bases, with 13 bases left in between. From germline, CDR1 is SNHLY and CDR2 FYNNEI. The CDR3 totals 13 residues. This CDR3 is CASTIGTNYEQYF. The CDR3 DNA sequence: TGTGCCAGCACTATCGGGACCAACTACGAGCAGTACTTC.

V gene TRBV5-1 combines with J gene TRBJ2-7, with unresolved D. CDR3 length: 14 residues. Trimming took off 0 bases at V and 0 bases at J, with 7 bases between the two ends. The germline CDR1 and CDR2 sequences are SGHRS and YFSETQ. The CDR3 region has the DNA TGCGCCAGCAGCTTGGACAGCTACTCCTACGAGCAGTACTTC. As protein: CASSLDSYSYEQYF.

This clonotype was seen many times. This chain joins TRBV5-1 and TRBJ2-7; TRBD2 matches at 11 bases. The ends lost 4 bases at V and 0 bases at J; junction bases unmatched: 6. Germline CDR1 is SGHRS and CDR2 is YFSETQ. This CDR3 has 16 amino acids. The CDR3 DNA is TGCGCCAGCAGCCCCCTACTAGCGGGAGTCTCCTACGAGCAGTACTTC. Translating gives CASSPLLAGVSYEQYF.

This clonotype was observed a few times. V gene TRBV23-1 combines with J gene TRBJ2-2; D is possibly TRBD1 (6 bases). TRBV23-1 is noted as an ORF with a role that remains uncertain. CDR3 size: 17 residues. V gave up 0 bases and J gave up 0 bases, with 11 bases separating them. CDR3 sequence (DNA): TGCGCCAGCAGTCAATCGGGGACAAACGCGAACACCGGGGAGCTGTTTTTT. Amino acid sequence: CASSQSGTNANTGELFF.

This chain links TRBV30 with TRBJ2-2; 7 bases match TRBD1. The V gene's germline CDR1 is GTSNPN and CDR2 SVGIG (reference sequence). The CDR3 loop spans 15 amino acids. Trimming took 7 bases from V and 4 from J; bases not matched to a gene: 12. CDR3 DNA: TGTGCCTCGTCCCGGGACAGCCAGGGCACCGGGGAGCTGTTTTTT. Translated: CASSRDSQGTGELFF.